The 14 T cell receptor beta chains given below trace back to one sample, sequenced in a study of T-cell memory formation after mild COVID-19. TCRdb processed the 5' RACE reads anew with MiXCR; each CDR3 protein has one entry. The table has roughly 340,000 distinct CDR3 sequences, around a sixth seen once. The sample comprised PBMCs or a T cell subset sorted from them (not recorded which). The origin of the receptors is a man aged 18-30 years who had mild COVID-19 (a few samples of this study predate the infection). Cell type and time point are not known.

The V gene is TRBV28, the J gene TRBJ2-7, with 8 nucleotides matching TRBD2. Losses at the gene ends were 5 bases for V and 3 bases for J; bases not matched to a gene: 9. Germline values: CDR1 MDHEN, CDR2 SYDVKM. There are 15 residues in the CDR3. CDR3 loop: CASSPEGSGDYEQYV. The CDR3 DNA reads as TGTGCCAGCAGTCCCGAGGGTAGCGGGGACTACGAGCAGTACGTC.

V usage is TRBV6-1 and J usage is TRBJ2-7, with TRBD2 identical over 11 bases. Germline CDR1 and CDR2: MNHNS and SASEGT. Trimming took 4 bases from V and 3 from J; bases not matched to a gene: 5. There are 15 residues in the CDR3. CDR3 protein: CASSVGLAAYYEQYF. CDR3 DNA sequence: TGTGCCAGCAGTGTGGGACTAGCGGCTTACTACGAGCAGTACTTC.

The V gene is TRBV20-1, the J gene TRBJ2-6, with a possible D match to TRBD1 (6 bases). The CDR3 length is 15 residues. Germline V gives CDR1 DFQATT, CDR2 SNEGSKA (reference sequence). V was shortened by 5 bases and J by 1 base, with 12 bases between the two germline ends. CDR3 coding DNA: TGCAGTGCTGACGGCAGGGGTTCTGGGGCCAACGTCCTGACTTTC. Translation: CSADGRGSGANVLTF.

The chain carries TRBV19 and TRBJ2-1; D is possibly TRBD1 or TRBD2 (5 bases each). The CDR3 totals 15 residues. Germline-derived CDR1 and CDR2 are LNHDA and SQIVND (reference sequence). Between the trimmed V and J ends, which lost 6 bases and 4 bases, there was a span of 16 bases. In DNA form, the CDR3 reads TGTGCCAGTAGCCCTGATCCCTGGGGGTACAATGAGCAGTTCTTC. It translates to CASSPDPWGYNEQFF.

This clonotype was observed a handful of times. V and J are TRBV4-1 and TRBJ1-6, with 8 bases aligning to TRBD1. With 5 bases clipped from V and 5 bases from J, the junction kept 5 bases outside the gene matches. CDR1 and CDR2 (germline): MGHRA, YSYEKL. CDR3 length: 15 residues. The DNA of the CDR3 is TGCGCCAGCAGCACACGACAGGGGAATAATTCACCCCTCCACTTT. Translated, it gives CASSTRQGNNSPLHF.

This clonotype was picked up a small number of times. The chain joins TRBV6-5 to TRBJ1-1; no reliable D call. The V end was cut by 6 bases, the J end by 1 base, with 9 bases between. Per germline, CDR1 MNHEY and CDR2 SVGAGI. The CDR3 covers 13 residues. CDR3: CASSQRRNTEAFF. CDR3 DNA sequence: TGTGCCAGCAGCCAGAGGAGGAACACTGAAGCTTTCTTT.

This clonotype was observed at least ten times. The chain has TRBV7-8 and TRBJ2-5; 11 nucleotides line up with TRBD2. Germline assignment: CDR1 SGHVS and CDR2 FQNEAQ. V was clipped by 5 bases and J by 5 bases; unmatched bases: 7. The CDR3 is made up of 15 amino acids. Here the CDR3 DNA reads TGTGCCAGCAGCCGCCCGACTAGCGGGGTGGAGACCCAGTACTTC. Amino acid sequence: CASSRPTSGVETQYF.

The chain uses TRBV5-5 and TRBJ1-2, with 9 bases that match TRBD1. The V gene end was trimmed by 2 bases and the J gene end by 8 bases; junction bases not matched to a gene: 10. The CDR3 is 15 amino acids. CDR1 SGHKS and CDR2 YYEKEE come from the germline V gene (reference sequence). In nucleotides, the CDR3 is TGTGCCAGCAGCTTCGGGGACAGGGAAACGGAGGGCTACACCTTC. Translated, it gives CASSFGDRETEGYTF.

The V and J genes are TRBV6-1 and TRBJ2-3, with D possibly TRBD1 on 6 matching bases. CDR1 and CDR2 (germline): MNHNS, SASEGT. V was pared by 6 bases and J by 4 bases, with 14 bases between. The CDR3 is 14 residues long. This CDR3 is CASSADRTADTQYF. As DNA, the CDR3 is TGTGCCAGCAGCGCTGACAGGACGGCAGATACGCAGTATTTT.

The chain combines TRBV9 with TRBJ1-5, with a tentative D call TRBD1 (6 bases). V lost 0 bases, J lost 7 bases, and 11 bases lay in between. The CDR3 runs 14 residues. Germline V gene sequence: CDR1 SGDLS, CDR2 YYNGEE. The CDR3 nucleotides read TGTGCCAGCAGCGTAGACCAGGGGATACAGCCCCAGCATTTT. Translating gives CASSVDQGIQPQHF.

There are many counts of this clonotype. This chain connects TRBV3-1 to TRBJ2-5; 8 bases are shared with TRBD2. This CDR3 region has 15 residues. The V gene's germline CDR1 is LGHDT and CDR2 YNNKEL (reference sequence). V gave up 2 bases and J gave up 4 bases; unmatched junction bases: 6. CDR3 in amino acids: CASSQPGGPTETQYF. In nucleotides, the CDR3 is TGTGCCAGCAGCCAACCGGGGGGGCCCACAGAGACCCAGTACTTC.

This chain uses TRBV6-5 with TRBJ1-2; TRBD1 might be the D (5 bases). In germline, CDR1 is MNHEY, CDR2 SVGAGI. V lost 5 bases to trimming and J lost 5 bases, with 12 bases between them. The length of the CDR3 is 13 residues. The CDR3 nucleotides read TGTGCCAGCAGTCGACAGTCTCGTTATGGCTACACCTTC. Translating it yields CASSRQSRYGYTF.

This chain connects TRBV27 to TRBJ1-1, with a possible D match to TRBD1 (6 bases). CDR3 size: 16 residues. Trimming stripped 7 bases from V and 1 base from J, with 19 bases between. Germline CDR1 and CDR2: MNHEY and SMNVEV (reference sequence). CDR3 loop: CASNPYRALGNTEAFF. DNA of the CDR3: TGTGCCAGCAACCCTTACAGGGCATTGGGGAACACTGAAGCTTTCTTT.

There are many counts of this clonotype. The V gene is TRBV5-1, the J gene TRBJ2-1, with D possibly matching TRBD1 (6 bases). The CDR3 loop spans 12 amino acids. V was pared by 4 bases and J by 10 bases, with 12 bases between. Germline CDR1 and CDR2: SGHRS and YFSETQ. CDR3: CASSGSGDEQFF. CDR3 in DNA: TGCGCCAGCAGCGGATCAGGGGACGAGCAGTTCTTC.